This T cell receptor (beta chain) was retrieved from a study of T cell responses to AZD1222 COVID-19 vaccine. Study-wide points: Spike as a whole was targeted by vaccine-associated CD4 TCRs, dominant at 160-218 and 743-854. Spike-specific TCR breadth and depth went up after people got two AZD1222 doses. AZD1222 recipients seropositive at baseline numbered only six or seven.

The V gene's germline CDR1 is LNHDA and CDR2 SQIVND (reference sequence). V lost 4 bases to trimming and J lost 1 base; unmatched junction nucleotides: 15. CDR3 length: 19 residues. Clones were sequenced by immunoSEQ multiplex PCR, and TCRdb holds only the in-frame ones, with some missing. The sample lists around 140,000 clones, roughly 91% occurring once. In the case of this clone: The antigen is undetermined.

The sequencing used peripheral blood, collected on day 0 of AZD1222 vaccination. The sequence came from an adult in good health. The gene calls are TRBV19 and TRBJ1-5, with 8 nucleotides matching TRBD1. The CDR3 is CASSTSRGQGAKSNQPQHF. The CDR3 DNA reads TGTGCCAGTAGTACATCCCGCGGTCAGGGGGCGAAGAGCAATCAGCCCCAGCATTTT.